One sample yielded the 9 T cell receptor beta chains listed below, sequenced in a study of blood T cell repertoires in COVID-19. Assay: immunoSEQ multiplex PCR; the TCRdb copy retains only in-frame clones and omits some. The table shows over 120,000 clones, with roughly nine tenths occurring only once. Sequencing used peripheral blood. These receptors were obtained from a human donor in a cohort sampled during active COVID-19.

This chain joins TRBV5-4 and TRBJ2-7; TRBD1 matches 8 bases. Germline CDR1 SGHNT, CDR2 YYREEE (reference sequence). This CDR3 is built from 15 residues. J lost 7 bases, V lost 0 bases, and 9 bases had no gene match. The CDR3, as DNA: TGTGCCAGCAGCTTGGGGGCAGGGGGCCTTAAAGAGCAGTACTTC. Amino acids: CASSLGAGGLKEQYF.

The chain uses TRBV9 and TRBJ2-4; D ambiguous. This CDR3 comprises 13 residues. CDR1 is SGDLS, CDR2 YYNGEE, per germline. The germline V and J ends were trimmed by 0 bases and 14 bases, with 15 bases remaining between them. CDR3 DNA sequence: TGTGCCAGCAGCGTAGAGACGCCGGCACAGAAGTACTTC. Translating it yields CASSVETPAQKYF. The full variable domain, rest sourced from reference TRBV9 and TRBJ2-4, is DSGVTQTPKHLITATGQRVTLRCSPRSGDLSVYWYQQSLDQGLQFLIQYYNGEERAKGNILERFSAQQFPDLHSELNLSSLELGDSALYFCASSVETPAQKYFGAGTRLSVL.

V usage is TRBV6-5 and J usage is TRBJ2-4; possible D gene TRBD1, 6 bases. The CDR3 runs 14 residues. V was cut by 5 bases and J by 5 bases, with 13 bases left in between. The germline V gene has CDR1 MNHEY and CDR2 SVGAGI. For the CDR3, the DNA is TGTGCCAGCAGTACCGGGACAAGTCAAAACATTCAGTACTTC. Its translation is CASSTGTSQNIQYF.

This rearrangement joins TRBV21-1 to TRBJ2-6; the table's D call of TRBD2 was not tested on the DNA. TRBV21-1 is shown as a pseudogene. The CDR3 is 21 residues long. The CDR3 spells CASSKEGWRDGTDSGANVLTF. The CDR3 bases are TGTGCCAGCAGCAAAGAGGGGTGGAGGGACGGAACCGACTCTGGGGCCAACGTCCTGACTTTC.

The chain uses TRBV6-5 and TRBJ2-7; perhaps TRBD2 as D (5 bases). Trimming left V 6 bases short and J 1 base short, with 13 bases between. The CDR3 totals 14 residues. The germline gives CDR1 MNHEY, CDR2 SVGAGI. CDR3 protein: CASSPAGASYEQYF. As DNA, the CDR3 is TGTGCCAGCAGCCCCGCGGGCGCGTCCTACGAGCAGTACTTC.

The chain uses TRBV2 and TRBJ2-3, with TRBD1 as a possible D gene (7 bases). Trimming removed 3 bases at V and 8 bases at J, with 21 bases between. Germline CDR1 is SNHLY and CDR2 is FYNNEI. This CDR3 contains 16 residues. The CDR3 DNA reads TGTGCCAGCAGTGAGGCGGAACTAGTGGAGGGGGCTACGCAGTATTTT. Translation: CASSEAELVEGATQYF.

The chain carries TRBV5-6 and TRBJ1-2; 9 positions match TRBD1. The junction had 13 bases not matched to a gene; V was cut back by 4 bases and J by 6 bases. Germline V gene data show CDR1 as SGHDT and CDR2 as YYEEEE. CDR3 length equals 16 residues. The DNA of the CDR3 is TGTGCCAGCAGCCGGGGGCTCACAGGGGGCGCGGATGGCTACACCTTC. As protein: CASSRGLTGGADGYTF.

The chain carries TRBV18 and TRBJ1-1; tentative D call: TRBD1 (5 bases). Germline loops: CDR1 KGHSH, CDR2 LQKENI. Trimming pared 5 bases from V and 8 bases from J, leaving 12 bases between. CDR3 length: 12 residues. CDR3 sequence: CASSERAGEAFF. The CDR3 DNA sequence: TGTGCCAGCTCAGAGCGTGCAGGGGAAGCTTTCTTT.

The CDR3 DNA sequence: TGCGCCAGCAGCCCGGACACTGCAACTAATGAAAAACTGTTTTTT. Translation gives CASSPDTATNEKLFF. The chain couples TRBV5-1 to TRBJ1-4; D perhaps matches TRBD1 (5 bases). V shed 4 bases and J shed 0 bases, with 10 bases lying between them. Germline V CDR1 and CDR2: SGHRS, YFSETQ. This CDR3 region has 15 residues.